The 30 T cell receptor delta chains in this list originate from one sample, sequenced in a study of Vδ1+ human thymocytes. RNA was extracted from the cells and then reverse transcribed. CDR3 amplicons came from multiplex PCR with pooled V-gene forward and constant-region reverse primers. TCRdb reanalysed the multiplex PCR reads via CATT. The data contain under 30,000 delta-chain clones, around 7.4% of them singletons. Study outcomes and limitations: Thymic TRG and TRD repertoires appeared highly polyclonal, with Gaussian CDR3 length distributions.

The antigens these receptors bind are not known. What was sequenced was Vdelta1+ gamma-delta thymocytes from the thymus. Regarding subset: FACS-sorted CD3+ TCRalphabeta- TCRVdelta1+ TCRVdelta2- thymocytes. Receptors originate from a girl under two years old who had congenital heart surgery.

In this sample, this clone turned up once. This chain links TRDV1 with TRDJ1; 7 bases map to TRDD3. TCRdb gives no J gene; it was assigned here by matching the DNA to germline. In germline, CDR1 is TSWWSYY, CDR2 QGS. V dropped 3 bases and J dropped 1; count of bases not matched to a gene: 17. The CDR3 is 19 amino acids. The CDR3 loop is CALGERGCWGPAGTDKLIF. The CDR3 bases are TGTGCTCTTGGGGAGAGAGGCTGCTGGGGGCCGGCGGGCACCGATAAACTCATCTTT.

This clone was observed a few times. J is TRDJ1 and V is TRDV1; D is uncertain. Germline CDR1 reads TSWWSYY; CDR2 reads QGS. This CDR3 region has 15 residues. The V gene lost 3 bases and the J gene lost 0 bases, with 11 bases spanning the gap. The CDR3 DNA follows: TGTGCTCTTGGGGATTACCAGTTTCACACCGATAAACTCATCTTT. Translation gives CALGDYQFHTDKLIF.

This clone was counted only a few times. This chain joins TRDV1 and TRDJ1; no clear D gene. Germline V lookup: CDR1 TSWWSYY, CDR2 QGS. This CDR3 is built from 14 residues. Trimming took off 6 bases at V and 3 bases at J, with 14 bases between the two ends. The CDR3 DNA is TGTGCTCTTGGACGAGGAGTGTTTGCCGATAAACTCATCTTT. This encodes CALGRGVFADKLIF.

This clone showed up just a few times. The chain combines TRDV1 with TRDJ1; 9 bases are a match to TRDD3. The junction had 19 bases not matched to a gene; V was cut back by 1 base and J by 4 bases. The V gene's germline CDR1 is TSWWSYY and CDR2 QGS. The CDR3 sequence is 20 residues long. CDR3 DNA: TGTGCTCTTGGGGAACGTATCTTCAGGGGGGATACCCCGTTTTGCGATAAACTCATCTTT. Protein: CALGERIFRGDTPFCDKLIF.

The table lists this clone with a few counts. This chain uses TRDV1 with TRDJ1; TRDD3 agrees at 11 bases. The V gene's germline CDR1 is TSWWSYY and CDR2 QGS. After removal of 6 bases from V and 5 bases from J, the junction contained 11 bases not matched to a gene. The CDR3 loop spans 16 amino acids. CDR3 amino acids: CALGQSTGGYQDKLIF. CDR3 DNA sequence: TGTGCTCTTGGCCAAAGTACTGGGGGATATCAAGATAAACTCATCTTT.

This clone was picked up one time. The V gene lacks a call, and TRDJ1 is the J gene; the table's TRDD3 call for D was not verified on the DNA. This CDR3 has 21 residues. For the CDR3, the DNA is TGTGCTCTTGGGGAACTCCCGAGGCCGTGGGTGACTGGGGGATACTCCGATAAACTCATCTTT. It translates to CALGELPRPWVTGGYSDKLIF.

Relative to its sample, this clone is medium-sized. The rearrangement links TRDV2 to TRDJ1, with D unclear. The V end was cut by 5 bases, the J end by 0 bases, with 21 bases between. The CDR3 has 17 amino acids. Germline lookup yields CDR1 GEAIGNYY and CDR2 EKD. DNA of the CDR3: TGTGCCTGTGTTTGCATACCAGAATCTTGGTACACCGATAAACTCATCTTT. Amino acids: CACVCIPESWYTDKLIF.

The chain is built from TRDV1 and TRDJ1, with 8 bases lining up with TRDD3. The germline V gene has CDR1 TSWWSYY and CDR2 QGS. The CDR3 extends over 19 amino acids. V was pared by 2 bases and J by 0 bases, with 14 bases of the junction left unmatched. CDR3 sequence: CALGEELGEAIPYTDKLIF. As DNA, the CDR3 is TGTGCTCTTGGGGAAGAGCTGGGGGAGGCCATCCCGTACACCGATAAACTCATCTTT.

The table lists this clone with a few counts. The chain recombines TRDV1 with TRDJ1, with 11 nucleotides matching TRDD3. The length of the CDR3 is 19 residues. Per germline, CDR1 TSWWSYY and CDR2 QGS. J lost 10 bases, V lost 1 base, and 20 bases had no gene match. Written as DNA, the CDR3 is TGTGCTCTTGGGGAACCCACCTTCCTACCCTTACTGGGGGATATAACACTCATCTTT. It encodes CALGEPTFLPLLGDITLIF.

The J gene is TRDJ1, the V gene TRDV1; 12 bases align to TRDD3. The V gene's germline CDR1 is TSWWSYY and CDR2 QGS. CDR3 length: 21 amino acids. Trimming removed 1 base from V and 1 base from J; junction bases left unmatched: 16. In nucleotides, the CDR3 is TGTGCTCTTGGGGAACGTAGGGGGACTCCGTACTGGGGGATACTCACCGATAAACTCATCTTT. Protein sequence: CALGERRGTPYWGILTDKLIF.

This rearrangement joins TRDV1 to TRDJ1; D is ambiguous. There are 19 residues in the CDR3. Germline CDR1 and CDR2: TSWWSYY and QGS. V was pared by 0 bases and J by 4 bases, with 24 bases between. Here the CDR3 reads CALGELSPPLSNKDDKLIF. CDR3 nucleotide sequence: TGTGCTCTTGGGGAACTAAGTCCGCCTCTTTCTAATAAGGACGATAAACTCATCTTT.

The chain employs TRDV1 and TRDJ1, with D perhaps matching TRDD2 (6 bases). There are 14 residues in the CDR3. CDR1 TSWWSYY and CDR2 QGS come from the germline V gene. Trimming removed 5 bases at V and 0 bases at J, with 10 bases between. Written as DNA, the CDR3 is TGTGCTCTTGGGCCCCTTCCGTACACCGATAAACTCATCTTT. Protein sequence: CALGPLPYTDKLIF.

The J gene is TRDJ1, the V gene TRDV1; no clear D gene. The CDR3 is 15 residues long. With 1 base removed from V and 2 bases from J, the gap between germline ends came to 11 bases. Germline V CDR1 and CDR2: TSWWSYY, QGS. The CDR3 DNA is TGTGCTCTTGGGGAACGGTCTCGGCCAACCGATAAACTCATCTTT. It yields the protein CALGERSRPTDKLIF.

This clone was counted only a few times. This chain uses TRDV1 with TRDJ1; D is perhaps TRDD2 (6 bases). This CDR3 contains 20 residues. CDR1 and CDR2 (germline): TSWWSYY, QGS. V lost 3 bases to trimming and J lost 0 bases, with 26 bases between them. The CDR3 spells CALGETFAFPATEYTDKLIF. The CDR3 DNA is TGTGCTCTTGGGGAGACGTTCGCCTTCCCCGCTACGGAATACACCGATAAACTCATCTTT.

V gene TRDV1 combines with J gene TRDJ1, with D possibly being TRDD2 or TRDD3 (6 bases each). This CDR3 region has 17 residues. Per the germline V gene, CDR1 is TSWWSYY and CDR2 is QGS. The V end was cut by 2 bases, the J end by 5 bases, with 21 bases between. The CDR3 spells CALGEARSYVLGDKLIF. CDR3 coding DNA: TGTGCTCTTGGGGAAGCTCGCTCCTACGTACTGGGTGATAAACTCATCTTT.

This clone showed up just a few times. The rearrangement joins TRDV1 to TRDJ1, with 10 bases aligning to TRDD3. The trim removed 3 bases at V and 4 bases at J, leaving 11 bases unmatched. Germline V gene lookup returns CDR1 TSWWSYY and CDR2 QGS. CDR3 length equals 17 residues. The CDR3 sequence is CALGDPPTYWGIDKLIF. For the CDR3, the DNA is TGTGCTCTTGGGGACCCACCTACGTACTGGGGGATCGATAAACTCATCTTT.

As regards this clone: A read error may produce the germline difference seen at one junction end. The J gene is TRDJ1, the V gene TRDV1; D not certain. Per the germline V gene, CDR1 is TSWWSYY and CDR2 is QGS. The CDR3 consists of 16 residues. The CDR3 reads CALGQIPSTITDKPIF. DNA for the CDR3: TGTGCTCTTGGGCAAATCCCGTCAACCATCACCGATAAACCCATCTTT.

There are a few counts of this clone. The V gene is TRDV1, the J gene TRDJ1, with 10 bases matching TRDD3. This CDR3 contains 23 residues. The germline V gene has CDR1 TSWWSYY and CDR2 QGS. J lost 2 bases, V lost 0 bases, and 24 bases had no gene match. The CDR3 spells CALGELLAFWCPALGDKTDKLIF. The CDR3 bases are TGTGCTCTTGGGGAACTCCTGGCCTTCTGGTGTCCCGCCCTGGGGGATAAGACCGATAAACTCATCTTT.

This clone has only a few counts. V gene TRDV1 combines with J gene TRDJ1; 10 nucleotides match TRDD3. Germline trimming cut 5 bases from V and 4 bases from J; bases unmatched to any gene: 28. Germline CDR1 is TSWWSYY and CDR2 is QGS. This CDR3 spans 22 amino acids. CDR3 in DNA: TGTGCTCTTGGGCGCCGCGGGAAAGCAGGGCTGGGGGATAAGGAGGGCATCGATAAACTCATCTTT. This encodes CALGRRGKAGLGDKEGIDKLIF.

The table lists this clone with a few counts. This chain uses TRDV1 with TRDJ1, with TRDD3 matching 13 bases. There are 20 residues in the CDR3. The V segment lost 3 bases and the J segment 7 bases; nucleotides outside the gene matches: 20. Germline CDR1 reads TSWWSYY; CDR2 reads QGS. The CDR3 is CALGEISLPTLLGDTSKLIF. The CDR3 nucleotides read TGTGCTCTTGGGGAGATTAGTCTTCCTACCCTACTGGGGGATACGTCTAAACTCATCTTT.

This clone was observed a few times. This chain links TRDV1 with TRDJ1; 9 nucleotides align to TRDD3. J was trimmed by 1 base and V by 1 base; bases with no gene match: 19. The germline V gene has CDR1 TSWWSYY and CDR2 QGS. This CDR3 contains 21 residues. The CDR3 loop is CALGERSPLSWGIRGTDKLIF. In nucleotides, the CDR3 is TGTGCTCTTGGGGAACGGAGTCCTCTTTCCTGGGGGATTAGGGGCACCGATAAACTCATCTTT.

This clone was seen a handful of times. A much larger clone sits a single nucleotide away, making a read error possible. The chain couples TRDV2 to TRDJ1; no clear D gene. V lost 0 bases to trimming and J lost 3 bases, with 10 bases between them. Looked up from germline, CDR1 is GEAIGNYY and CDR2 is EKD. The CDR3 consists of 14 residues. The CDR3 protein is CACDTVDDADKLIF. CDR3 DNA: TGTGCCTGTGACACCGTTGATGACGCCGATAAACTCATCTTT.

The chain has TRDV1 and TRDJ1; TRDD3 agrees at 9 bases. The CDR3 is 18 amino acids. CDR1 TSWWSYY and CDR2 QGS come from the germline V gene. V was clipped by 8 bases and J by 2 bases; unmatched bases: 18. CDR3: CALLLGGYTRLNTDKLIF. CDR3 DNA sequence: TGTGCTCTTCTATTGGGGGGATACACGAGGCTTAATACCGATAAACTCATCTTT.

This chain uses TRDV1 with TRDJ1; TRDD3 agrees at 7 bases. J was trimmed by 2 bases and V by 4 bases; bases with no gene match: 19. CDR3 length: 19 residues. The germline V gene encodes CDR1 TSWWSYY and CDR2 QGS. The CDR3, as DNA: TGTGCTCTTGGGGGGACTACCAATGGGATACAGGGCAGGACCGATAAACTCATCTTT. Encoded protein: CALGGTTNGIQGRTDKLIF.

This clone was seen more than once but under ten times. This rearrangement joins TRDV1 to TRDJ1; tentatively, D is TRDD2 (5 bases). The CDR3 totals 13 residues. Germline V gene data show CDR1 as TSWWSYY and CDR2 as QGS. V was trimmed by 4 bases and J by 8 bases, leaving 14 bases between them. CDR3 amino acids: CALGAGLLLKLIF. CDR3 DNA: TGTGCTCTTGGGGCCGGCCTTCTTCTGAAACTCATCTTT.

This clone has just a few counts. The V gene is TRDV1, the J gene TRDJ1; 12 nucleotides line up with TRDD3. CDR1 is TSWWSYY, CDR2 QGS, per germline. There are 25 residues in the CDR3. Unmatched junction bases numbered 29, after V lost 3 bases and J lost 0 bases. In nucleotides, the CDR3 is TGTGCTCTTGGGGACCTGAGAGAGCCTTCCTACGTAGGGAACTGGGGGATACTGTACACCGATAAACTCATCTTT. It translates to CALGDLREPSYVGNWGILYTDKLIF.

This clone turned up a few times. This chain uses TRDV1 with TRDJ1, with TRDD3 matching 11 bases. CDR3 length equals 21 residues. With V trimmed by 5 bases and J by 2 bases, 22 bases remained unmatched. Germline lookup yields CDR1 TSWWSYY and CDR2 QGS. The CDR3 DNA sequence: TGTGCTCTTGGGCCATATAATGGGGGATACGGGCGCCGCTCCTCAACCGATAAACTCATCTTT. This gives the protein CALGPYNGGYGRRSSTDKLIF.

This clone is labeled as medium-sized. The chain employs TRDV2 and TRDJ1; D call uncertain. Germline V gene lookup returns CDR1 GEAIGNYY and CDR2 EKD. V lost 3 bases and J 0 bases, leaving 13 bases between the germline ends. This CDR3 comprises 15 residues. The CDR3 nucleotides read TGTGCCTGTGACGCCGATGAGGCTAACACCGATAAACTCATCTTT. Amino acid sequence: CACDADEANTDKLIF.

This clone showed up just a few times. The rearrangement links TRDV1 to TRDJ1; 7 nucleotides agree with TRDD3. Germline V gives CDR1 TSWWSYY, CDR2 QGS. V dropped 1 base and J dropped 0; count of bases not matched to a gene: 11. CDR3 length equals 18 residues. For the CDR3, the DNA is TGTGCTCTTGGGGAACGAACTTACTGGGGATCTGACACCGATAAACTCATCTTT. Translating it yields CALGERTYWGSDTDKLIF.

This clone occurred a few times. The chain has TRDV2 and TRDJ2; a weak D match, TRDD3 (6 bases). This CDR3 is built from 20 residues. Trimming took 5 bases from V and 0 from J, leaving 27 bases between them. In germline, CDR1 is GEAIGNYY, CDR2 EKD. CDR3 in DNA: TGTGCCTGTGGCACTTATATCTGGGGCCAACCCAGTGCTTTGACAGCACAACTCTTCTTT. The encoded protein is CACGTYIWGQPSALTAQLFF.